Listed below are T cell receptor beta chains from one sample, sequenced in a study of identical twins. Using its own MiXCR run on the 5' RACE reads, TCRdb lists one record per CDR3 protein. Of some 600,000 distinct CDR3 sequences listed, 7.1% were seen once; the top ten hold 1.5% to 2%. The sample was also linked to a second study, of yellow fever vaccine responses in identical twins.

The sequencing input was PBMCs. The receptors were gathered from a woman between 18 and 29 years old in good health. CDR3s include the opening cysteine and the closing phenylalanine or tryptophan. Each record gives: D gene, V gene, J gene, clone size, CDR3 DNA, CDR3 protein. D genes are given only for firm matches. Clone size is stated in some rows and not others, as once, few, many or a class when expanded.

>TRBD1|TRBV4-1|TRBJ1-2|few
TGCGCCAGCAGCCATCCCGGGACAGGGAGATCGGGTGGCTACACCTTC
CASSHPGTGRSGGYTF
>.|TRBV29-1|TRBJ2-2|.
TGCAGCGTTGAAGAAACGGACAGGAACACCGGGGAGCTGTTTTTT
CSVEETDRNTGELFF
>TRBD2|TRBV7-2|TRBJ2-1|many
TGCGCCAGCAGCTTGGGAGCGGGGGTCTACAATGAGCAGTTCTTC
CASSLGAGVYNEQFF
>.|TRBV7-9|TRBJ2-5|.
TGTGCCAGCAGCCCAGGGAGTCGGCAAGAGACCCAGTACTTC
CASSPGSRQETQYF
>.|TRBV24-1|TRBJ2-2|many
TGTGCCACCAGTGATTTTAAGGGTTGGGCAGCGAAGAACACCGGGGAGCTGTTTTTT
CATSDFKGWAAKNTGELFF
>.|TRBV6-1|TRBJ2-3|few
TGTGCCAGCAGTGATTTGGCGTGGTCCGGGGGCACAGATACGCAGTATTTT
CASSDLAWSGGTDTQYF
>.|TRBV27|TRBJ1-1|few
TGTGCCAGCAGTTTAGGTATAAGTTCGGACACTGAAGCTTTCTTT
CASSLGISSDTEAFF
>.|TRBV5-6|TRBJ1-6|few
TGTGCCAGCAGCCGGTCCCGTGGGGTGGATGTTTCACCCCTCCACTTT
CASSRSRGVDVSPLHF
>.|TRBV3-1|TRBJ1-6|.
TGTGCCAGCAGCCAACAGGGACCCTCACCCCTCCACTTT
CASSQQGPSPLHF
>.|TRBV7-8|TRBJ2-7|.
TGTGCCAGCAGCCATGCTCTTTCCCGGACACTAGCTGGTCACGAGCAGTACTTC
CASSHALSRTLAGHEQYF
>TRBD2|TRBV7-3|TRBJ2-1|few
TGTGCCAGCAGCTTCACTAGCGGGAGGGAGGATGAGCAGTTCTTC
CASSFTSGREDEQFF
>TRBD2|TRBV29-1|TRBJ2-7|.
TGCAGCGTTGAACTAGCGGACCCCTACGAGCAGTACTTC
CSVELADPYEQYF
>TRBD1|TRBV6-5|TRBJ1-2|few
TGTGCCAGCAGTTACTCTGTCCCCGGGACAGGGATGGACTATGGCTACACCTTC
CASSYSVPGTGMDYGYTF
>TRBD2|TRBV29-1|TRBJ2-1|.
TGCAGCGTTTTCCCGGGACTAGCGGGCGCCGAGCAGTTCTTC
CSVFPGLAGAEQFF
>.|TRBV12-3/TRBV12-4|TRBJ1-1|few
TGTGCCAGCACCCAGGGTGGACCTTCTGAAGCTTTCTTT
CASTQGGPSEAFF
>.|TRBV2|TRBJ2-1|.
TGTGCCAGCAGTGGTGGGCTAGCAGGTTACAATGAGCAGTTCTTC
CASSGGLAGYNEQFF
>TRBD1|TRBV5-1|TRBJ2-2|.
TGCGCCAGCAGCCCCGACAGGGGGCTCGGCACCGGGGAGCTGTTTTTT
CASSPDRGLGTGELFF
>.|TRBV12-3/TRBV12-4|TRBJ1-2|many
TGTGCCAGCACCCCCGCCGAAACTGGCGGCTACACCTTC
CASTPAETGGYTF
>.|TRBV28|TRBJ2-4|few
TGTGCCAGCAGTGTACAGGAAGCCAAAAACATTCAGTACTTC
CASSVQEAKNIQYF
>TRBD2|TRBV6-2/TRBV6-3|TRBJ2-3|many
TGTGCCAGCAGTTACGAGGAGCCGGGACTAGCGGTAACAGATACGCAGTATTTT
CASSYEEPGLAVTDTQYF
>TRBD2|TRBV7-9|TRBJ2-1|many
TGTGCCAGCAGCCTTATCACTAGCGGCTCCTACAATGAGCAGTTCTTC
CASSLITSGSYNEQFF
>TRBD1|TRBV28|TRBJ2-7|.
TGTGCCAGCAGTTTGACAGGGGGAAGGTACGAGCAGTACTTC
CASSLTGGRYEQYF